Shown below are 30 T cell receptor beta chains from a single sample sequenced in a study of OX40 agonist ivuxolimab in advanced cancers. Using immunoSEQ multiplex PCR, the repertoire was profiled, and TCRdb retains in-frame clones only, with some absent. Of about 69,000 clones in the sample, 80% were seen once. The sample consisted of CD4+ or CD8+ T cells sorted from blood, taken in a trial of the OX40 agonist ivuxolimab. The receptors stem from an adult with an advanced solid tumor such as melanoma, head and neck, liver or kidney cancer.

The chain couples TRBV14 to TRBJ2-5; D not certain. V was shortened by 0 bases and J by 9 bases, with 11 bases between the two germline ends. The CDR3 is 13 amino acids. Germline V gene data show CDR1 as SGHDN and CDR2 as FVKESK. The DNA of the CDR3 is TGTGCCAGCAGCCAAGAGAATAGACGAGCCCAGTACTTC. Its protein is CASSQENRRAQYF.

This clone has only a few counts. CDR3 in DNA: TGTGCCAGCAGCTATACCGGGGCCACTATTGGAAACACCATATATTTT. This gives the protein CASSYTGATIGNTIYF. The chain joins TRBV5-4 to TRBJ1-3; maybe TRBD1 (5 bases). Germline CDR1 reads SGHNT; CDR2 reads YYREEE (reference sequence). CDR3 length equals 16 residues. Trimming shortened V by 3 bases and J by 3 bases, and 16 bases separated the two germline ends.

This clone was found a few times. This chain uses TRBV28 with TRBJ1-5; D gene unclear. The germline CDR1 and CDR2 sequences are MDHEN and SYDVKM. This CDR3 region has 12 residues. The germline V and J ends were trimmed by 4 bases and 6 bases, with 7 bases remaining between them. The CDR3 spells CASSSLTQPQHF. CDR3 nucleotides: TGTGCCAGCAGTTCTCTCACTCAGCCCCAGCATTTT.

This chain uses TRBV5-6 with TRBJ2-1; possibly TRBD2 for D (5 bases). Trimming shortened V by 4 bases and J by 9 bases, and 20 bases separated the two germline ends. Germline-derived CDR1 and CDR2 are SGHDT and YYEEEE. The CDR3 totals 15 residues. CDR3 residues: CASSPKGAVLGEQFF. The CDR3 nucleotides read TGTGCCAGCAGCCCTAAGGGAGCTGTTCTCGGTGAGCAGTTCTTC.

This chain links TRBV5-1 with TRBJ2-5; TRBD2 aligns across 10 bases. The J segment lost 5 bases and the V segment lost 0 bases, leaving 7 bases of the junction unmatched. Germline V CDR1 and CDR2: SGHRS, YFSETQ. The CDR3 totals 16 residues. The CDR3 spells CASSLAGLAAGETQYF. The CDR3 coding sequence is TGCGCCAGCAGCTTGGCCGGACTAGCGGCTGGGGAGACCCAGTACTTC.

This chain uses TRBV7-6 with TRBJ2-1; D remains ambiguous. Trimming shortened V by 0 bases and J by 9 bases, and 12 bases separated the two germline ends. This CDR3 is 14 amino acids long. CDR1 and CDR2 from the germline V gene are SGHVS and FNYEAQ. CDR3 in DNA: TGTGCCAGCAGCTTAGCCTCCCCTCCGGCTGAGCAGTTCTTC. It is translated as CASSLASPPAEQFF.

The CDR3 DNA sequence: TGTGCCAGCAGCCAACTAGCGGTCGACTCCACAGATACGCAGTATTTT. Translating it yields CASSQLAVDSTDTQYF. V usage is TRBV7-9 and J usage is TRBJ2-3; TRBD2 aligns across 8 bases. The CDR3 covers 16 residues. V lost 5 bases to trimming and J lost 2 bases; unmatched junction nucleotides: 9. The germline V gene has CDR1 SEHNR and CDR2 FQNEAQ (reference sequence).

This rearrangement joins TRBV15 to TRBJ2-4; D may be TRBD2 (5 bases). Germline values: CDR1 LNHNV, CDR2 YYDKDF (reference sequence). The CDR3 extends over 14 amino acids. V was cut by 5 bases and J by 8 bases, with 16 bases left in between. CDR3 region: CATSLMRAEDIQYF. The DNA of the CDR3 is TGTGCCACCAGCTTGATGAGGGCGGAGGACATTCAGTACTTC.

This rearrangement joins TRBV6-6 to TRBJ1-5, with D perhaps matching TRBD1 (5 bases). Germline lookup yields CDR1 MNHNY and CDR2 SVGAGI (reference sequence). There are 15 residues in the CDR3. Deletions cut 6 bases from V and 0 bases from J, with 12 bases between. CDR3 loop: CASRPGPYSNQPQHF. The CDR3 DNA reads TGTGCCAGCAGGCCGGGACCTTATAGCAATCAGCCCCAGCATTTT.

Only one count was recorded for this clone. A read error may be the cause here, since a much bigger clone is one base away. At the DNA level, this CDR3 is encoded by other sequences in the same sample as well. CDR3 sequence: CASSIAGETQYF. The CDR3 region has the DNA TGTGCCAGTAGTATAGCAGGCGAGACCCAGTACTTC. V is TRBV19 and J is TRBJ2-5; D remains unclear. This CDR3 has 12 residues. Per the germline V gene, CDR1 is LNHDA and CDR2 is SQIVND (reference sequence). Trimming took 1 base from V and 5 from J, leaving 5 bases between them.

Only one count was recorded for this clone. The V gene is TRBV29-1, the J gene TRBJ2-2, with D possibly matching TRBD1 (5 bases). V shed 3 bases and J shed 0 bases, with 11 bases lying between them. Per the germline V gene, CDR1 is SQVTM and CDR2 is ANQGSEA. The CDR3 totals 15 residues. CDR3 DNA sequence: TGCAGCGTTGAGAACTTAGGGGCGAACACCGGGGAGCTGTTTTTT. The encoded protein is CSVENLGANTGELFF.

The CDR3 spells CTSRGQIVRKTYGYTF. CDR3 nucleotide sequence: TGCACCAGCAGGGGCCAAATTGTGCGAAAGACCTATGGCTACACCTTC. V gene TRBV1 combines with J gene TRBJ1-2; the table names TRBD1, a call not compared with the DNA. TRBV1 is a listed pseudogene. The CDR3 extends over 16 amino acids.

The gene calls are TRBV5-1 and TRBJ2-7; D is unclear. Trimming pared 1 base from V and 2 bases from J, leaving 16 bases between. Germline CDR1 and CDR2: SGHRS and YFSETQ. The CDR3 length is 16 residues. The CDR3 loop is CASSLHRGVLTYEQYF. The CDR3 nucleotides read TGCGCCAGCAGCTTGCATCGCGGAGTACTTACCTACGAGCAGTACTTC.

In this sample, this clone turned up a few times. The rearrangement links TRBV28 to TRBJ2-1; 7 nucleotides line up with TRBD2. This CDR3 is built from 13 residues. Trimming cost V 7 bases and J 9 bases; bases outside gene matches: 9. The germline V gene has CDR1 MDHEN and CDR2 SYDVKM. This chain's CDR3 is CASTLTSRPEQFF. Written as DNA, the CDR3 is TGTGCCAGCACCCTGACTAGCAGGCCTGAGCAGTTCTTC.

This clone was observed once. The chain links TRBV29-1 to TRBJ2-7, with D perhaps matching TRBD2 (6 bases). The CDR3 totals 13 residues. The germline CDR1 and CDR2 sequences are SQVTM and ANQGSEA. Trimming removed 4 bases at V and 2 bases at J, with 12 bases between. The CDR3 DNA is TGCAGCGTTGCGGGACTGCTTCCCTACGAGCAGTACTTC. Protein: CSVAGLLPYEQYF.

The chain joins TRBV5-4 to TRBJ2-5; weak D call: TRBD1 (5 bases). V shed 2 bases and J shed 11 bases, with 22 bases lying between them. The CDR3 runs to 15 residues. Germline values: CDR1 SGHNT, CDR2 YYREEE (reference sequence). The CDR3 sequence is CASSFPQGTLGEQYF. The CDR3 DNA follows: TGTGCCAGCAGCTTCCCCCAGGGTACGTTGGGTGAGCAGTACTTC.

The chain joins TRBV5-1 to TRBJ2-7; TRBD1 agrees at 7 bases. After removal of 4 bases from V and 6 bases from J, the junction contained 7 bases not matched to a gene. The CDR3 contains 13 residues. CDR1 SGHRS and CDR2 YFSETQ come from the germline V gene. CDR3: CASSTGQWTEQYF. In nucleotides, the CDR3 is TGCGCCAGCAGCACGGGACAGTGGACCGAGCAGTACTTC.

The V call is TRBV5-8, the J call TRBJ2-6, with unresolved D. V was shortened by 2 bases and J by 8 bases, with 17 bases between the two germline ends. CDR3 size: 16 residues. CDR1 SGHTS and CDR2 YDEGEE come from the germline V gene. The CDR3 DNA sequence: TGTGCCAGCAGCTTTGGACGCATCCAAGAGACCAACGTCCTGACTTTC. It codes for CASSFGRIQETNVLTF.

J is TRBJ1-3 and V is TRBV28; D gene ambiguous. Germline V CDR1 and CDR2: MDHEN, SYDVKM. The germline V and J ends were trimmed by 5 bases and 0 bases, with 5 bases remaining between them. The length of the CDR3 is 13 residues. This chain's CDR3 is CASSVNSGNTIYF. The DNA for the CDR3 is TGTGCCAGCAGTGTGAACTCTGGAAACACCATATATTTT.

The rearrangement joins TRBV2 to TRBJ2-1; the D is unclear. Germline V CDR1 and CDR2: SNHLY, FYNNEI. V was trimmed by 2 bases and J by 5 bases, leaving 10 bases between them. This CDR3 region has 14 residues. CDR3 sequence: CASSEREGDNEQFF. The CDR3, as DNA: TGTGCCAGCAGTGAAAGGGAAGGCGACAATGAGCAGTTCTTC.

V usage is TRBV25-1 and J usage is TRBJ1-1, with no clear D. The CDR3 has 12 amino acids. Between the trimmed V and J ends, which lost 4 bases and 3 bases, there was a span of 6 bases. The germline V gene encodes CDR1 MGHDK and CDR2 SYGVNS. The DNA for the CDR3 is TGTGCCAGCAGTGTGAGGGACACTGAAGCTTTCTTT. Translation: CASSVRDTEAFF.

The count of this clone is one. The J gene is TRBJ2-5, the V gene TRBV10-3; the match to TRBD1 covers 8 bases. CDR3 length: 13 amino acids. With V trimmed by 6 bases and J by 5 bases, 5 bases remained unmatched. In germline, CDR1 is ENHRY, CDR2 SYGVKD. CDR3 sequence reads: CAIRGTGGETQYF. CDR3 coding DNA: TGTGCCATCAGGGGGACAGGTGGGGAGACCCAGTACTTC.

This clone has at least ten counts. The rearrangement joins TRBV30 to TRBJ1-1; D call uncertain. V was cut by 4 bases and J by 5 bases, with 11 bases left in between. From germline, CDR1 is GTSNPN and CDR2 SVGIG (reference sequence). There are 12 residues in the CDR3. The CDR3 DNA is TGTGCCTGGACACGTATTGCGACTGAAGCTTTCTTT. This gives the protein CAWTRIATEAFF.

The chain carries TRBV19 and TRBJ2-3, with 9 bases matching TRBD2. The length of the CDR3 is 18 residues. Germline-derived CDR1 and CDR2 are LNHDA and SQIVND (reference sequence). V was clipped by 7 bases and J by 6 bases; unmatched bases: 20. The CDR3 DNA follows: TGTGCCAGTACCCCCTCCCGAGACGGCGGGAGGGTTAGTGATACGCAGTATTTT. The encoded protein is CASTPSRDGGRVSDTQYF.

V usage is TRBV30 and J usage is TRBJ1-1; D call uncertain. The CDR3 runs to 13 residues. Germline CDR1 is GTSNPN and CDR2 is SVGIG (reference sequence). Between the trimmed V and J ends, which lost 0 bases and 1 base, there was a span of 6 bases. CDR3 in DNA: TGTGCCTGGAGTGTACGGGGGAACACTGAAGCTTTCTTT. Residues: CAWSVRGNTEAFF.

V is TRBV5-1 and J is TRBJ1-2; 9 positions agree with TRBD1. The CDR3 is 14 amino acids. Germline CDR1 and CDR2: SGHRS and YFSETQ. The junction had 9 bases not matched to a gene; V was cut back by 5 bases and J by 7 bases. The CDR3 coding sequence is TGCGCCAGCAGTCTTGGGGGGACAGGGTTTGGCTACACCTTC. As protein: CASSLGGTGFGYTF.

The genes are TRBV6-5 and TRBJ1-3; the D gene is possibly TRBD1 (5 bases). The CDR3 spans 15 residues. The V gene's germline CDR1 is MNHEY and CDR2 SVGAGI. Trimming left V 0 bases short and J 2 bases short, with 8 bases between. The CDR3 here is CASSYSQGAGNTIYF. DNA for the CDR3: TGTGCCAGCAGTTACTCGCAGGGAGCTGGAAACACCATATATTTT.

This clone was counted a single time. The rearrangement links TRBV7-3 to TRBJ2-7; D is uncertain. CDR1 SGHTA and CDR2 FQGTGA come from the germline V gene. V was shortened by 2 bases and J by 5 bases, with 10 bases between the two germline ends. The CDR3 has 13 amino acids. The CDR3 sequence: CASSLGSQNEQYF. CDR3 in DNA: TGTGCCAGCAGCTTAGGGTCCCAGAACGAGCAGTACTTC.

This clone came up a few times. The rearrangement links TRBV9 to TRBJ2-1, with TRBD2 matching over 10 bases. The germline gives CDR1 SGDLS, CDR2 YYNGEE. Trimming removed 4 bases from V and 2 bases from J; junction bases left unmatched: 3. The CDR3 totals 15 residues. The CDR3 protein is CASSFSGGPYNEQFF. In DNA, the CDR3 is TGTGCCAGCAGCTTTAGCGGGGGGCCCTACAATGAGCAGTTCTTC. The full variable domain, its missing parts supplied by reference TRBV9 and TRBJ2-1, is DSGVTQTPKHLITATGQRVTLRCSPRSGDLSVYWYQQSLDQGLQFLIQYYNGEERAKGNILERFSAQQFPDLHSELNLSSLELGDSALYFCASSFSGGPYNEQFFGPGTRLTVL.

This chain uses TRBV2 with TRBJ2-7; no clear D. The V and J ends lost 7 bases and 4 bases respectively, with 11 bases between them. The CDR3 length is 12 residues. Germline V gene sequence: CDR1 SNHLY, CDR2 FYNNEI. The CDR3, as DNA: TGTGCCAGCACCAAGACTTCATACGAGCAGTACTTC. Translated, it gives CASTKTSYEQYF. The variable domain in full, with the rest retrieved from reference TRBV2 and TRBJ2-7, is EPEVTQTPSHQVTQMGQEVILRCVPISNHLYFYWYRQILGQKVEFLVSFYNNEISEKSEIFDDQFSVERPDGSNFTLKIRSTKLEDSAMYFCASTKTSYEQYFGPGTRLTVT.